What follows is one T cell receptor (beta chain) and its context. Its target is not known. Method: immunoSEQ multiplex PCR; TCRdb's copy keeps in-frame clones and lacks some. This repertoire shows about 24,000 clones, roughly 88% found once; its top ten account for around 0.97%. In germline, CDR1 is SGHRS, CDR2 YFSETQ. The CDR3 runs 14 residues. With 5 bases removed from V and 4 bases from J, the gap between germline ends came to 15 bases. This sample was taken from a study of graft-versus-host responses after intestinal transplantation. Study overall: Anti-thymocyte globulin served as induction for all recipients, who then took tacrolimus and steroids for about 3 years.

Study-wide findings and caveats: Recipient marrow harbored GvH clones, some of which surfaced first in ileum or blood.

The clonotype comes from a human patient who received an intestinal transplant, so some T cells may come from the graft donor. This chain joins TRBV5-1 and TRBJ1-1, with a tentative D call TRBD1 (5 bases). Here the sequenced sample was PBMCs, taken approximately 450 days after intestinal transplant. The CDR3 reads CASSRGVEGTEAFF. DNA for the CDR3: TGCGCCAGCAGTCGGGGGGTAGAAGGCACTGAAGCTTTCTTT.